The 29 T cell receptor beta chains presented below share a single source sample, sequenced in a study of PD-L1 blockade in urothelial cancer. The table came from immunoSEQ multiplex PCR; TCRdb's copy has only in-frame clones and leaves some out. Seen here are more than 45,000 clones, approximately 86% observed once, and the top ten hold approximately 16%. The sample here was PBMCs, taken around atezolizumab (anti-PD-L1) treatment. These receptors originate from a man in his sixties with urothelial cancer.

This chain links TRBV2 with TRBJ2-3; no reliable D call. The ends were cut back, 8 bases at V and 0 bases at J, with 15 bases in the middle. The CDR3 spans 15 residues. CDR1 and CDR2 from the germline V gene are SNHLY and FYNNEI. The CDR3 loop reads CASSEPGSSTDTQYF. Here the CDR3 DNA reads TGTGCCAGCTCAGAACCGGGTAGTAGCACAGATACGCAGTATTTT.

The gene calls are TRBV9 and TRBJ2-3; tentatively, D is TRBD2 (7 bases). The length of the CDR3 is 16 residues. Germline loops: CDR1 SGDLS, CDR2 YYNGEE. The V gene lost 3 bases and the J gene lost 2 bases, with 16 bases spanning the gap. CDR3 coding DNA: TGTGCCAGCAGCGCGAAGGGGGGGAGGAACACAGATACGCAGTATTTT. Translation: CASSAKGGRNTDTQYF.

V usage is TRBV18 and J usage is TRBJ1-5; TRBD1 aligns across 7 bases. Trimming took 6 bases from V and 9 from J; bases not matched to a gene: 5. Looked up from germline, CDR1 is KGHSH and CDR2 is LQKENI. The CDR3 runs 12 residues. CDR3 loop: CASSDRQGPQHF. The CDR3 DNA reads TGTGCCAGCTCTGATCGACAGGGGCCCCAGCATTTT. The entire variable domain, with the rest obtained from reference TRBV18 and TRBJ1-5, is as follows: NAGVMQNPRHLVRRRGQEARLRCSPMKGHSHVYWYRQLPEEGLKFMVYLQKENIIDESGMPKERFSAEFPKEGPSILRIQQVVRGDSAAYFCASSDRQGPQHFGDGTRLSIL.

The rearrangement links TRBV28 to TRBJ1-1, with D possibly being TRBD1 (6 bases). The CDR3 contains 15 residues. The germline V and J ends were trimmed by 3 bases and 0 bases, with 11 bases remaining between them. Germline CDR1 reads MDHEN; CDR2 reads SYDVKM. The CDR3 region has the DNA TGTGCCAGCAGTTTTACAGGGCCCATGAACACTGAAGCTTTCTTT. This translates into CASSFTGPMNTEAFF.

The chain carries TRBV4-3 and TRBJ1-2; D unresolved. This CDR3 comprises 14 residues. CDR1 and CDR2 from the germline V gene are LGHNA and YSLEER. V was trimmed by 4 bases and J by 6 bases, leaving 15 bases between them. CDR3 sequence reads: CASSPIAGKDGYTF. The CDR3 DNA reads as TGCGCCAGCAGCCCGATAGCGGGGAAGGATGGCTACACCTTC.

This chain links TRBV28 with TRBJ2-7, with 11 bases that match TRBD1. The CDR3 runs to 15 residues. Germline CDR1 reads MDHEN; CDR2 reads SYDVKM. Trimming removed 6 bases from V and 0 bases from J; junction bases left unmatched: 4. The CDR3 coding sequence is TGTGCCAGCAGACCGGGACAGGGGGACTCCTACGAGCAGTACTTC. Translated: CASRPGQGDSYEQYF.

The chain employs TRBV7-2 and TRBJ2-4, with a tentative D call TRBD2 (5 bases). The CDR3 runs to 16 residues. Trimming left V 5 bases short and J 0 bases short, with 14 bases between. In germline, CDR1 is SGHTA, CDR2 FQGNSA. CDR3: CASSMLPGVAKNIQYF. The CDR3 nucleotides are TGTGCCAGCAGCATGTTGCCCGGGGTAGCCAAAAACATTCAGTACTTC.

This chain uses TRBV15 with TRBJ2-5; a possible D gene is TRBD1 (6 bases). The germline CDR1 and CDR2 sequences are LNHNV and YYDKDF (reference sequence). The CDR3 is made up of 16 amino acids. The V gene lost 0 bases and the J gene lost 4 bases, with 15 bases spanning the gap. The DNA of the CDR3 is TGTGCCACCAGCAGAGAATTTGGGGGCTGGACAGAGACCCAGTACTTC. The encoded protein is CATSREFGGWTETQYF.

CDR3 loop: CASSLASGRGSNEQFF. CDR3 nucleotide sequence: TGTGCCAGCAGCTTAGCTAGCGGCAGGGGGTCGAATGAGCAGTTCTTC. V gene TRBV7-2 combines with J gene TRBJ2-1; D perhaps matches TRBD1 (7 bases). Germline V gene lookup returns CDR1 SGHTA and CDR2 FQGNSA. Trimming left V 0 bases short and J 7 bases short, with 16 bases between. The CDR3 extends over 16 amino acids.

This chain connects TRBV7-9 to TRBJ1-1; 11 bases map to TRBD1. In germline, CDR1 is SEHNR, CDR2 FQNEAQ (reference sequence). This CDR3 is built from 15 residues. J gave up 4 bases and V 6 bases, and 7 bases lay outside the gene matches. Here the CDR3 DNA reads TGTGCCAGCAGGCGACCCGGGACAGGGGGCACTGAAGCTTTCTTT. As protein: CASRRPGTGGTEAFF.

The chain carries TRBV27 and TRBJ2-5, with 9 bases matching TRBD1. The CDR3 spans 17 residues. With 6 bases clipped from V and 2 bases from J, the junction kept 13 bases outside the gene matches. Germline loops: CDR1 MNHEY, CDR2 SMNVEV (reference sequence). As DNA, the CDR3 is TGTGCCAGCAGCAATCTATTAACAGGGGGCGGACAAGAGACCCAGTACTTC. It specifies CASSNLLTGGGQETQYF.

The chain recombines TRBV6-1 with TRBJ2-7; TRBD2 aligns across 7 bases. The V segment lost 2 bases and the J segment 2 bases; nucleotides outside the gene matches: 9. CDR1 and CDR2 from the germline V gene are MNHNS and SASEGT. The CDR3 is 16 residues long. The CDR3 here is CASSEPPRGETYEQYF. CDR3 DNA sequence: TGTGCCAGCAGTGAACCCCCTCGGGGGGAGACCTACGAGCAGTACTTC.

The J gene is TRBJ1-1, the V gene TRBV5-5, with 7 positions matching TRBD1. The CDR3 contains 15 residues. The germline V gene encodes CDR1 SGHKS and CDR2 YYEKEE (reference sequence). V shed 1 base, J shed 4 bases, and the junction held 7 bases outside the gene matches. CDR3 nucleotides: TGTGCCAGCAGCTTGTTTCAGACAGGGCCCACTGAAGCTTTCTTT. Its translation is CASSLFQTGPTEAFF.

This clone was seen more than once but under ten times. The chain has TRBV15 and TRBJ2-1, with 12 bases aligning to TRBD2. The germline V gene encodes CDR1 LNHNV and CDR2 YYDKDF (reference sequence). The CDR3 totals 20 residues. The junction had 11 bases not matched to a gene; V was cut back by 1 base and J by 1 base. This CDR3 is CATSRVPSGRVGLSYNEQFF. The CDR3 DNA is TGTGCCACCAGCAGAGTCCCTAGCGGGAGGGTGGGGCTGTCCTACAATGAGCAGTTCTTC.

The J gene is TRBJ2-1, the V gene TRBV28, with TRBD1 as a possible D gene (6 bases). From germline, CDR1 is MDHEN and CDR2 SYDVKM. Trimming removed 4 bases from V and 9 bases from J, with 16 bases in between. The CDR3 consists of 14 residues. Written as DNA, the CDR3 is TGTGCCAGCAGTTCAGACAGGCACAACGTTGAGCAGTTCTTC. Translation gives CASSSDRHNVEQFF.

CDR3 amino acids: CASSAGTGNYGYTF. As DNA, the CDR3 is TGTGCCAGCAGTGCCGGGACAGGGAACTATGGCTACACCTTC. V is TRBV2 and J is TRBJ1-2; 9 bases line up with TRBD1. There are 14 residues in the CDR3. V gave up 4 bases and J gave up 2 bases; unmatched junction bases: 2. The germline V gene encodes CDR1 SNHLY and CDR2 FYNNEI. Full variable domain (rest looked up from reference TRBV2 and TRBJ1-2): EPEVTQTPSHQVTQMGQEVILRCVPISNHLYFYWYRQILGQKVEFLVSFYNNEISEKSEIFDDQFSVERPDGSNFTLKIRSTKLEDSAMYFCASSAGTGNYGYTFGSGTRLTVV.

This rearrangement joins TRBV6-5 to TRBJ2-3; 7 nucleotides align to TRBD1. Germline CDR1 and CDR2: MNHEY and SVGAGI. The CDR3 is 13 amino acids. V shed 0 bases and J 10 bases; nucleotides not matched to a gene: 4. CDR3 protein: CASSYSRQGAQYF. CDR3 coding DNA: TGTGCCAGCAGTTACTCGAGGCAGGGGGCGCAGTATTTT.

This chain links TRBV27 with TRBJ1-5; TRBD1 agrees at 9 bases. V lost 6 bases, J lost 7 bases, and 7 bases stayed unmatched. Germline CDR1 reads MNHEY; CDR2 reads SMNVEV (reference sequence). The CDR3 consists of 14 residues. CDR3 DNA: TGTGCCAGCAGCCCGGACAGGGGAGGACAGCCCCAGCATTTT. Its protein product is CASSPDRGGQPQHF.

The chain has TRBV5-1 and TRBJ2-1, with no clear D. Per germline, CDR1 SGHRS and CDR2 YFSETQ. V lost 4 bases and J lost 8, with 10 bases in between. This CDR3 is built from 12 residues. CDR3 sequence (DNA): TGCGCCAGCAGCCTGTGGAGTGATGAGCAGTTCTTC. Its protein is CASSLWSDEQFF. Drawing the rest from reference TRBV5-1 and TRBJ2-1, the complete variable domain is KAGVTQTPRYLIKTRGQQVTLSCSPISGHRSVSWYQQTPGQGLQFLFEYFSETQRNKGNFPGRFSGRQFSNSRSEMNVSTLELGDSALYLCASSLWSDEQFFGPGTRLTVL.

The genes are TRBV4-2 and TRBJ2-2; D call uncertain. Germline V gene lookup returns CDR1 LGHNA and CDR2 YNFKEQ. The CDR3 has 16 residues. Trimming took off 0 bases at V and 2 bases at J, with 10 bases between the two ends. This CDR3 reads CASSQDWAENTGELFF. CDR3 in DNA: TGTGCCAGCAGCCAAGATTGGGCAGAAAACACCGGGGAGCTGTTTTTT.

The rearrangement links TRBV7-2 to TRBJ2-1, with D possibly matching TRBD2 (5 bases). V lost 1 base and J lost 15, with 13 bases in between. Per the germline V gene, CDR1 is SGHTA and CDR2 is FQGNSA. This CDR3 contains 12 residues. The CDR3 DNA sequence: TGTGCCAGCAGCTTAGTGCGGGCCCCGGGGTTCTTC. Amino acid sequence: CASSLVRAPGFF.

The gene calls are TRBV10-3 and TRBJ2-7; 9 bases are a match to TRBD2. Per germline, CDR1 ENHRY and CDR2 SYGVKD. The CDR3 spans 11 residues. With V trimmed by 8 bases and J by 6 bases, 2 bases remained unmatched. CDR3 in DNA: TGTGCCATCGCGGGGGGGTCCGAGCAGTACTTC. Amino acid sequence: CAIAGGSEQYF.

This clone was found a few times. The rearrangement joins TRBV5-1 to TRBJ2-2; no reliable D call. The CDR3 totals 15 residues. The germline V gene encodes CDR1 SGHRS and CDR2 YFSETQ. Trimming took off 0 bases at V and 0 bases at J, with 6 bases between the two ends. The CDR3 DNA follows: TGCGCCAGCAGCTTGGTCGGGTCGAACACCGGGGAGCTGTTTTTT. Translating it yields CASSLVGSNTGELFF.

J is TRBJ2-3 and V is TRBV27; the D gene is possibly TRBD1 (5 bases). Germline V lookup: CDR1 MNHEY, CDR2 SMNVEV (reference sequence). Trimming shortened V by 2 bases and J by 2 bases, and 14 bases separated the two germline ends. This CDR3 has 16 residues. This CDR3 reads CASSLESRQHTDTQYF. CDR3 bases: TGTGCCAGCAGTTTAGAAAGTCGACAGCACACAGATACGCAGTATTTT.

In DNA form, the CDR3 reads TGTGCCAGCTCTCAACAGGGAGGGGAGACCCAGTACTTC. The encoded protein is CASSQQGGETQYF. V is TRBV18 and J is TRBJ2-5; D is perhaps TRBD2 (7 bases). V was pared by 6 bases and J by 5 bases, with 13 bases between. This CDR3 has 13 amino acids. CDR1 and CDR2 (germline): KGHSH, LQKENI. Using reference TRBV18 and TRBJ2-5 for the parts outside the CDR3, the full variable domain is NAGVMQNPRHLVRRRGQEARLRCSPMKGHSHVYWYRQLPEEGLKFMVYLQKENIIDESGMPKERFSAEFPKEGPSILRIQQVVRGDSAAYFCASSQQGGETQYFGPGTRLLVL.

CDR3: CSAVSGRNTGELFF. CDR3 sequence (DNA): TGCAGCGCAGTTAGCGGGAGGAACACCGGGGAGCTGTTTTTT. The chain couples TRBV29-1 to TRBJ2-2; 9 bases line up with TRBD2. Germline loops: CDR1 SQVTM, CDR2 ANQGSEA. This CDR3 spans 14 amino acids. The V gene end was trimmed by 7 bases and the J gene end by 1 base; junction bases not matched to a gene: 4.

The chain recombines TRBV11-1 with TRBJ1-1; 9 nucleotides agree with TRBD1. The CDR3 has 14 amino acids. After removal of 4 bases from V and 5 bases from J, the junction contained 5 bases not matched to a gene. CDR1 and CDR2 (germline): SGHAT, FQDESV (reference sequence). The CDR3 loop reads CASSSGTGWTEAFF. CDR3 bases: TGTGCCAGCAGCTCCGGGACAGGGTGGACTGAAGCTTTCTTT.

This chain joins TRBV7-2 and TRBJ2-7, with TRBD1 as a possible D gene (5 bases). This CDR3 spans 15 amino acids. The V gene's germline CDR1 is SGHTA and CDR2 FQGNSA. V was pared by 5 bases and J by 3 bases, with 17 bases between. The CDR3 loop is CASSPASGRDYEQYF. The CDR3 DNA follows: TGTGCCAGCAGCCCGGCTTCAGGGCGAGACTACGAGCAGTACTTC.

V and J are TRBV18 and TRBJ1-4, with 7 bases identical to TRBD1. Germline V CDR1 and CDR2: KGHSH, LQKENI. CDR3 length: 14 residues. The V gene end was trimmed by 4 bases and the J gene end by 5 bases; junction bases not matched to a gene: 4. This chain's CDR3 is CASSRQGGNEKLFF. The CDR3 DNA reads as TGTGCCAGCTCACGACAGGGCGGCAATGAAAAACTGTTTTTT.